Listed below are T cell receptor beta chains from one sample, sequenced in a study of blood T cell repertoires in COVID-19. The repertoire was sequenced with immunoSEQ multiplex PCR; TCRdb's copy has only in-frame clones and lacks some. The data hold roughly 260,000 clones, with roughly four fifths observed a single time. Sequenced input: PBMCs or T cells enriched from blood (not recorded which). The source of these receptors is a woman aged 40 to 49 who had been exposed to COVID-19. Each CDR3 is given without its conserved first and last residue. The D gene is left open where the match is weak. Only some rows state a clone size, as once, few, many or a class for expanded clones.

ASSYESDSPLH	.	TRBV6-5	TRBJ1-6	once
ASSPGLVVENEQY	TRBD2	TRBV6-6	TRBJ2-7	few
ASSPGLALDTQY	TRBD2	TRBV3-1/TRBV3-2	TRBJ2-3	.
ASSLEAGSSYEQY	.	TRBV5-4	TRBJ2-7	.
ASSWGDLVRSEQY	.	TRBV7-2	TRBJ2-7	.
SGQTAFNEKLF	.	TRBV29-1	TRBJ1-4	.
ASSIAPPTGGGNQPQH	TRBD1	TRBV19	TRBJ1-5	.
ATVKGAGTEAF	TRBD1	TRBV28	TRBJ1-1	.
ASSLPKGRSSYNEQF	.	TRBV28	TRBJ2-1	.
AWSRTGGTGNTIY	TRBD1	TRBV30	TRBJ1-3	.
ASSYRDTGELF	.	TRBV6-5	TRBJ2-2	once
ASTMRRAAGPQH	.	TRBV19	TRBJ1-5	.
ASLTILNTGELF	.	TRBV7-9	TRBJ2-2	.
ASSPIGGVPNQPQH	.	TRBV7-7	TRBJ1-5	.
ASSLAGGPGNEQF	TRBD2	TRBV6-6	TRBJ2-1	.
ASSSRTGAFAYNEQF	TRBD1	TRBV7-9	TRBJ2-1	.
ASRAVGRTGYGYT	.	TRBV6-5	TRBJ1-2	once
ASRGGPGAEAF	TRBD1	TRBV19	TRBJ1-1	.
ASSPVGTGGSPLH	TRBD1	TRBV5-5	TRBJ1-6	.
ASSLAGLAGALEQF	TRBD2	TRBV7-2	TRBJ2-1	.
AWIGQNSRPQH	.	TRBV30	TRBJ1-5	.
ASSKVGGVKGVF	.	TRBV21-1	TRBJ1-4	.
ASSLAGGRQGDEQY	TRBD1	TRBV5-1	TRBJ2-7	.
ASSPGGDTQY	.	TRBV12-3/TRBV12-4	TRBJ2-3	.
ASSYATGATEAF	TRBD1	TRBV6-2/TRBV6-3	TRBJ1-1	.
ASSSLMGGSTDTQY	.	TRBV5-5	TRBJ2-3	.
SVALRTSGEQF	TRBD2	TRBV29-1	TRBJ2-1	once
ASSLRMAENYGYT	.	TRBV5-6	TRBJ1-2	.
ASSLGTNQPQH	.	TRBV7-9	TRBJ1-5	.